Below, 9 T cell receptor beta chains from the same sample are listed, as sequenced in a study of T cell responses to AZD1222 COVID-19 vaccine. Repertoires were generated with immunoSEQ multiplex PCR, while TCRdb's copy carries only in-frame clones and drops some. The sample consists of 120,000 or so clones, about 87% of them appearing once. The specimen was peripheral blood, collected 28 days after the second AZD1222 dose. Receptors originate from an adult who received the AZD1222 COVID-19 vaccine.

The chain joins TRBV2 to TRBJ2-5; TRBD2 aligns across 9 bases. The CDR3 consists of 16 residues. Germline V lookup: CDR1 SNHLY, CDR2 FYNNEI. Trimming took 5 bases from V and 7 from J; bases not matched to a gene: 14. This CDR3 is CASSPPRLAERGTQYF. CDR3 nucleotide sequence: TGTGCCAGCAGTCCTCCCAGACTAGCGGAAAGGGGGACCCAGTACTTC.

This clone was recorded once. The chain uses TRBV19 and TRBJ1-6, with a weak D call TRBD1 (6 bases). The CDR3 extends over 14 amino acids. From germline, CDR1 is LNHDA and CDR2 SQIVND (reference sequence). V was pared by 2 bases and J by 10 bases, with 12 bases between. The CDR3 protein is CASSIKQGGSPLHF. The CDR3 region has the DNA TGTGCCAGTAGTATAAAACAGGGTGGCTCACCCCTCCACTTT. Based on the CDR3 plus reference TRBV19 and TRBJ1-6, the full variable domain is DGGITQSPKYLFRKEGQNVTLSCEQNLNHDAMYWYRQDPGQGLRLIYYSQIVNDFQKGDIAEGYSVSREKKESFPLTVTSAQKNPTAFYLCASSIKQGGSPLHFGNGTRLTVT.

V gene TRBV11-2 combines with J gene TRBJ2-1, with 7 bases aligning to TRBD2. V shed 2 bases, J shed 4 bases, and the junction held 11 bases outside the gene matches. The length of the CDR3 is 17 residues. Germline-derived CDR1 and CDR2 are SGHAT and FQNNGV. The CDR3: CASSLSPAGVQYNEQFF. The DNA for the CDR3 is TGTGCCAGCAGCTTATCCCCGGCGGGAGTCCAATACAATGAGCAGTTCTTC.

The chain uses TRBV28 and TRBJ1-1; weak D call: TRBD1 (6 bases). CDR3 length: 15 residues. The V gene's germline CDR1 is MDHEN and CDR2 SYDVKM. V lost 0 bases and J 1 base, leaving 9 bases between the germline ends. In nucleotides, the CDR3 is TGTGCCAGCAGTTTATGGGGCAGGGGGAACACTGAAGCTTTCTTT. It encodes CASSLWGRGNTEAFF.

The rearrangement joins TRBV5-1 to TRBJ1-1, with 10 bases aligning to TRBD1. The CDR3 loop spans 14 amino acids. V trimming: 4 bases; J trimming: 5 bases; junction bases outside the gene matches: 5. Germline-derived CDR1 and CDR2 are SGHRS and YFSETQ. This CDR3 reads CASSPGQGRTEAFF. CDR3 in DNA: TGCGCCAGCAGCCCGGGACAGGGGAGGACTGAAGCTTTCTTT.

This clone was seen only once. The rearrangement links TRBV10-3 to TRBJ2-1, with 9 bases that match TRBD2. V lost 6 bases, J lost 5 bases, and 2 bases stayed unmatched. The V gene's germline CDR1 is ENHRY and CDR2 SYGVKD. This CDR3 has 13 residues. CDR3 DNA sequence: TGTGCCATCAGGACTAGCGGTAACAATGAGCAGTTCTTC. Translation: CAIRTSGNNEQFF.

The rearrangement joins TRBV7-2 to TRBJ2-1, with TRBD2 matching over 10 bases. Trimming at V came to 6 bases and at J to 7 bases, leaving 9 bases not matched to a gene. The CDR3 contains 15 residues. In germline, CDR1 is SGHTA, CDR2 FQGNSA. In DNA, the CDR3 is TGTGCCAGCAGACGGACTAGCGGAGCCCCTAATGAGCAGTTCTTC. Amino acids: CASRRTSGAPNEQFF. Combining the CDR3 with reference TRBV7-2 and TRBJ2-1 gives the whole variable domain GAGVSQSPSNKVTEKGKDVELRCDPISGHTALYWYRQSLGQGLEFLIYFQGNSAPDKSGLPSDRFSAERTGGSVSTLTIQRTQQEDSAVYLCASRRTSGAPNEQFFGPGTRLTVL.

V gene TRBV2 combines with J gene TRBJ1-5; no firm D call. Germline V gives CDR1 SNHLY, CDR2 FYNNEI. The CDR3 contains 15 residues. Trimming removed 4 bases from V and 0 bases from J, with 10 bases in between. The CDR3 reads CASSGSVNSNQPQHF. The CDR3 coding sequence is TGTGCCAGCAGTGGAAGTGTGAATAGCAATCAGCCCCAGCATTTT.

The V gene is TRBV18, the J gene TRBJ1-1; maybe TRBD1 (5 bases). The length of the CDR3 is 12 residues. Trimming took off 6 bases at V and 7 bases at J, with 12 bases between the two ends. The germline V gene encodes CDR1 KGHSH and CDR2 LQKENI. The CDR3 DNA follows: TGTGCCAGCTCCCGGGGGGGGATTGAAGCTTTCTTT. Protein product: CASSRGGIEAFF.